This T cell receptor beta chain was captured in a study of T cell responses to AZD1222 COVID-19 vaccine. Study-wide results and limits: Seropositive at baseline were only a handful of AZD1222 recipients. Every sample of the repertoires postdated the peak T cell response. Among spike-specific TCRs, nearly half reportedly target unmutated variant regions.

The method was immunoSEQ multiplex PCR; TCRdb's version includes in-frame clones alone and lacks a portion of them. The sample contains roughly 140,000 clones, around four fifths of which appear only once. CDR1 and CDR2 from the germline V gene are LGHDT and YNNKEL (reference sequence). CDR3 length equals 14 residues. The V end was cut by 1 base, the J end by 2 bases, with 6 bases between. To note about this clone: Its antigen is not known. The same CDR3 can be traced to other DNA sequences in this sample.

The source of this sequence is an adult in good health. Material: peripheral blood, obtained on day 0 of MenACWY control vaccination. The rearrangement links TRBV3-1 (or the pseudogene TRBV3-2) to TRBJ1-3, with D unresolved. The CDR3 is CASSQGRAGNTIYF. The CDR3 nucleotides are TGTGCCAGCAGCCAAGGGAGAGCTGGAAACACCATATATTTT.